What follows are 23 T cell receptor beta chains derived from one specimen sequenced in a study of Tregs in tolerant kidney transplant recipients. Related graft donors supplied nonmyeloablative bone marrow transplants, and mixed chimerism was transient. Only in-frame clones appear in the TCRdb table, and some are missing; sequencing was by immunoSEQ multiplex PCR. This sample has fewer than 95,000 clones, with roughly 93% found just once. Sequencing was performed on CD4+ T cells from blood (PBMCs), taken 12 months after the transplant. The receptors originated from a human patient who received a combined kidney and bone marrow transplant. Some T cells may originate from the graft donor.

The V call is TRBV19, the J call TRBJ2-2; no clear D. CDR3 length: 15 residues. Germline V gene sequence: CDR1 LNHDA, CDR2 SQIVND (reference sequence). V lost 1 base and J lost 0, with 6 bases in between. Written as DNA, the CDR3 is TGTGCCAGTAGTATAGGGCTAGCGAACACCGGGGAGCTGTTTTTT. Translated: CASSIGLANTGELFF.

This clone was observed once. V is TRBV6-5 and J is TRBJ1-1; 7 nucleotides agree with TRBD1. The CDR3 sequence is 13 residues long. With V trimmed by 11 bases and J by 2 bases, 8 bases remained unmatched. Germline loops: CDR1 MNHEY, CDR2 SVGAGI. The CDR3 region has the DNA TGTGCCGTCCACAGGGGTGTTAACACTGAAGCTTTCTTT. Its translation: CAVHRGVNTEAFF.

This chain joins TRBV27 and TRBJ1-1; 7 bases line up with TRBD1. CDR1 MNHEY and CDR2 SMNVEV come from the germline V gene (reference sequence). This CDR3 spans 16 amino acids. The ends lost 5 bases at V and 3 bases at J; junction bases unmatched: 12. For the CDR3, the DNA is TGTGCCAGCAGTACACGACAGGGAGAGGGGCACACTGAAGCTTTCTTT. Encoded protein: CASSTRQGEGHTEAFF.

This clone came up once. V and J are TRBV7-2 and TRBJ2-3, with TRBD2 matching over 11 bases. The junction had 4 bases not matched to a gene; V was cut back by 6 bases and J by 5 bases. The germline gives CDR1 SGHTA, CDR2 FQGNSA. This CDR3 is 14 amino acids long. Written as DNA, the CDR3 is TGTGCCAGCAGAGCCACTAGCGGGAGAGATACGCAGTATTTT. It yields the protein CASRATSGRDTQYF. The full variable domain, its missing parts supplied by reference TRBV7-2 and TRBJ2-3, is GAGVSQSPSNKVTEKGKDVELRCDPISGHTALYWYRQSLGQGLEFLIYFQGNSAPDKSGLPSDRFSAERTGGSVSTLTIQRTQQEDSAVYLCASRATSGRDTQYFGPGTRLTVL.

The CDR3 here is CASSPTSRPTDTQYF. DNA for the CDR3: TGCGCCAGCAGCCCTACTAGCAGACCCACAGATACGCAGTATTTT. The chain uses TRBV4-3 and TRBJ2-3; tentatively, D is TRBD2 (6 bases). V lost 4 bases and J 2 bases, leaving 13 bases between the germline ends. Per germline, CDR1 LGHNA and CDR2 YSLEER. The CDR3 is 15 residues long.

The rearrangement uses TRBV18 and TRBJ2-7, with D unresolved. Germline V gene sequence: CDR1 KGHSH, CDR2 LQKENI. The length of the CDR3 is 13 residues. The V and J ends lost 2 bases and 2 bases respectively, with 7 bases between them. The CDR3 protein is CASSPGTTYEQYF. The DNA of the CDR3 is TGTGCCAGCTCACCAGGCACAACCTACGAGCAGTACTTC.

This chain connects TRBV28 to TRBJ2-7; D possibly corresponds to TRBD1 (6 bases). The CDR3 runs to 13 residues. Trimming took 7 bases from V and 2 from J, leaving 12 bases between them. CDR1 MDHEN and CDR2 SYDVKM come from the germline V gene. The chain's CDR3 is CASTWGPPYEQYF. The CDR3, as DNA: TGTGCCAGCACCTGGGGGCCGCCCTACGAGCAGTACTTC. The whole variable domain, remainder taken from reference TRBV28 and TRBJ2-7, is DVKVTQSSRYLVKRTGEKVFLECVQDMDHENMFWYRQDPGLGLRLIYFSYDVKMKEKGDIPEGYSVSREKKERFSLILESASTNQTSMYLCASTWGPPYEQYFGPGTRLTVT.

The chain joins TRBV9 to TRBJ2-3; 7 nucleotides match TRBD1. The ends lost 2 bases at V and 2 bases at J; junction bases unmatched: 8. This CDR3 comprises 16 residues. Germline CDR1 and CDR2: SGDLS and YYNGEE. In DNA, the CDR3 is TGTGCCAGCAGCGTCCGGAACGGACAGGCCACAGATACGCAGTATTTT. Protein product: CASSVRNGQATDTQYF.

The V gene is TRBV5-1, the J gene TRBJ1-4; TRBD1 is a possible D gene (5 bases). The CDR3 spans 14 residues. Germline lookup yields CDR1 SGHRS and CDR2 YFSETQ. V lost 0 bases and J lost 9, with 12 bases in between. CDR3 in DNA: TGCGCCAGCAGCTTGGAAGACAGCAGGAAAAAACTGTTTTTT. It translates to CASSLEDSRKKLFF.

This chain links TRBV11-2 with TRBJ2-5; D not certain. Deletions cut 3 bases from V and 5 bases from J, with 4 bases between. This CDR3 contains 11 residues. Germline assignment: CDR1 SGHAT and CDR2 FQNNGV. The CDR3 DNA reads as TGTGCCAGCAGCTTCATGGAGACCCAGTACTTC. Translating it yields CASSFMETQYF.

The V and J genes are TRBV5-8 and TRBJ1-2; 9 nucleotides line up with TRBD1. The V gene's germline CDR1 is SGHTS and CDR2 YDEGEE. The V segment lost 2 bases and the J segment 7 bases; nucleotides outside the gene matches: 0. This CDR3 spans 12 amino acids. CDR3 protein: CASSLQGAGYTF. CDR3 sequence (DNA): TGTGCCAGCAGCTTACAGGGGGCTGGCTACACCTTC.

The rearrangement links TRBV9 to TRBJ2-7; 7 bases map to TRBD2. V lost 0 bases to trimming and J lost 7 bases; unmatched junction nucleotides: 7. The CDR3 runs to 14 residues. Germline loops: CDR1 SGDLS, CDR2 YYNGEE. The CDR3, as DNA: TGTGCCAGCAGCGTAGGGAGACTAGCCGGTGAGCAGTACTTC. This encodes CASSVGRLAGEQYF.

This chain joins TRBV5-1 and TRBJ1-1; 7 nucleotides line up with TRBD1. This CDR3 region has 15 residues. Per the germline V gene, CDR1 is SGHRS and CDR2 is YFSETQ. V shed 0 bases, J shed 3 bases, and the junction held 5 bases outside the gene matches. The CDR3 DNA is TGCGCCAGCAGCTTGGTGGGACAGTCTGACACTGAAGCTTTCTTT. The encoded protein is CASSLVGQSDTEAFF.

This chain joins TRBV7-9 and TRBJ2-7, with 12 bases fitting TRBD2. Germline assignment: CDR1 SEHNR and CDR2 FQNEAQ (reference sequence). The V segment lost 1 base and the J segment 9 bases; nucleotides outside the gene matches: 4. The CDR3 is 14 residues long. The chain's CDR3 is CASSLGLAGEVQYF. The CDR3 nucleotides are TGTGCCAGCAGCTTAGGACTAGCGGGAGAGGTGCAGTACTTC.

J is TRBJ2-1 and V is TRBV2; 7 bases are shared with TRBD1. Germline assignment: CDR1 SNHLY and CDR2 FYNNEI. After removal of 6 bases from V and 8 bases from J, the junction contained 1 base not matched to a gene. This CDR3 spans 11 amino acids. Written as DNA, the CDR3 is TGTGCCAGCAGAACAGGGGATGAGCAGTTCTTC. Its protein product is CASRTGDEQFF.

The gene calls are TRBV7-2 and TRBJ2-5; D possibly corresponds to TRBD2 (6 bases). The V gene's germline CDR1 is SGHTA and CDR2 FQGNSA. This CDR3 has 15 residues. The V gene lost 2 bases and the J gene lost 3 bases, with 13 bases spanning the gap. The CDR3 here is CASSLYSVAEETQYF. CDR3 bases: TGTGCCAGCAGCTTATATTCCGTAGCGGAAGAGACCCAGTACTTC.

This chain links TRBV7-9 with TRBJ1-1, with unresolved D. V was pared by 3 bases and J by 2 bases, with 4 bases between. Germline assignment: CDR1 SEHNR and CDR2 FQNEAQ (reference sequence). The CDR3 sequence is 12 residues long. The CDR3 spells CASSFGNTEAFF. In nucleotides, the CDR3 is TGTGCCAGCAGCTTCGGTAACACTGAAGCTTTCTTT.

The V gene is TRBV27, the J gene TRBJ1-1, with 8 bases aligning to TRBD1. Trimming removed 5 bases from V and 6 bases from J; junction bases left unmatched: 8. CDR3 size: 14 residues. Germline V CDR1 and CDR2: MNHEY, SMNVEV (reference sequence). In DNA, the CDR3 is TGTGCCAGCAGTAGGGGACAGGAATTTGCTGAAGCTTTCTTT. Protein product: CASSRGQEFAEAFF.

The count of this clone is one. The gene calls are TRBV7-2 and TRBJ2-7; D may be TRBD2 (6 bases). CDR3 length equals 13 residues. Germline values: CDR1 SGHTA, CDR2 FQGNSA. V shed 3 bases and J shed 12 bases, with 18 bases lying between them. CDR3 region: CASSFALRGPPYF. In DNA form, the CDR3 reads TGTGCCAGCAGCTTTGCTTTGCGGGGCCCCCCGTACTTC.

To note about this clone: Other DNA sequences in this sample translate to the same CDR3. The chain carries TRBV4-3 and TRBJ1-6, with TRBD1 identical over 7 bases. The CDR3 spans 16 residues. The germline V gene has CDR1 LGHNA and CDR2 YSLEER. Unmatched junction bases numbered 5, after V lost 0 bases and J lost 6 bases. The CDR3 DNA reads as TGCGCCAGCAGCCAAGATCTCCAGGGGGGTAATTCACCCCTCCACTTT. Protein sequence: CASSQDLQGGNSPLHF.

J is TRBJ1-1 and V is TRBV2, with D hard to call. The germline V gene has CDR1 SNHLY and CDR2 FYNNEI. This CDR3 comprises 12 residues. Trimming removed 0 bases at V and 6 bases at J, with 5 bases between. The CDR3 is CASSEAPPEAFF. The CDR3 coding sequence is TGTGCCAGCAGTGAAGCCCCTCCTGAAGCTTTCTTT.

This clone has only a few counts. The chain links TRBV5-1 to TRBJ1-4; D may be TRBD1 (6 bases). The CDR3 has 16 residues. The germline V gene has CDR1 SGHRS and CDR2 YFSETQ. Deletions cut 7 bases from V and 4 bases from J, with 20 bases between. The CDR3 sequence: CASCAGAGNINEKLFF. CDR3 coding DNA: TGCGCCAGCTGCGCGGGGGCAGGGAACATTAATGAAAAACTGTTTTTT.

The chain uses TRBV4-2 and TRBJ2-5; D not certain. The DNA end lines up better with TRBJ2-7; the J call may be wrong. CDR1 is LGHNA, CDR2 YNFKEQ, per germline. The CDR3 contains 15 residues. The CDR3 coding sequence is TGTGCCAGCAGCCAAGAGTTATACGCGAACTACGAGCAGTACTTC. Its translation is CASSQELYANYEQYF.